The clone carrying this T cell receptor beta chain showed up just once. As yet, its antigen is unknown. The data belong to a study of cytomegalovirus exposure and HLA in healthy donors. General study findings and limits: Listed as cytomegalovirus-associated were roughly 180 TCR beta chains.

The PCR made use of 60 Vbeta and 13 Jbeta primers. Libraries were prepared by immunoSEQ multiplex PCR; TCRdb keeps only in-frame clonotypes and omits some of them. The table has roughly 150,000 clones, roughly four fifths seen once. The sequence derives from a girl aged 2-10 years in good health and CMV-seropositive. Sequenced material: PBMCs.

CDR3 DNA sequence: TGTGCCAGCAGTCCTGGAGGGCGATACAATGAGCAGTTCTTC. This sequence encodes CASSPGGRYNEQFF. V and J are TRBV28 and TRBJ2-1, with D perhaps matching TRBD2 (6 bases). The V end lost 5 bases, the J end lost 4 bases, and 12 bases lay between the germline ends. CDR3 length: 14 amino acids. The germline V gene has CDR1 MDHEN and CDR2 SYDVKM.